What follows are 18 T cell receptor beta chains derived from one specimen sequenced in a study of cytomegalovirus exposure and HLA in healthy donors. PCR amplification relied on 60 Vbeta primers (plus 13 Jbeta primers). TCRdb's table, derived via immunoSEQ multiplex PCR, lists solely in-frame clones and lacks some. The data show some 110,000 clones, roughly 70% seen once. Sequencing was performed on PBMCs. The receptors originated from a man aged 30 to 39 in good health and CMV-seropositive.

This chain links TRBV29-1 with TRBJ1-4; 7 bases line up with TRBD1. Germline trimming cut 7 bases from V and 10 bases from J; bases unmatched to any gene: 6. This CDR3 comprises 11 residues. Germline V lookup: CDR1 SQVTM, CDR2 ANQGSEA. The DNA of the CDR3 is TGCAGCGCCGCAGGGGGACGAAAACTGTTTTTT. This gives the protein CSAAGGRKLFF.

The V and J genes are TRBV4-1 and TRBJ2-7, with 11 bases fitting TRBD2. CDR3 length: 16 residues. Losses at the gene ends were 0 bases for V and 7 bases for J; bases not matched to a gene: 8. Germline loops: CDR1 MGHRA, CDR2 YSYEKL. This CDR3 reads CASSQEAASGGWEQYF. CDR3 sequence (DNA): TGCGCCAGCAGCCAAGAAGCGGCTAGCGGGGGGTGGGAGCAGTACTTC.

This chain uses TRBV7-2 with TRBJ2-3, with TRBD2 as a possible D gene (5 bases). Germline CDR1 reads SGHTA; CDR2 reads FQGNSA. V was trimmed by 4 bases and J by 2 bases, leaving 10 bases between them. This CDR3 spans 14 amino acids. The CDR3 DNA follows: TGTGCCAGCAGCTCGGACTCAGCCACAGATACGCAGTATTTT. This sequence encodes CASSSDSATDTQYF.

The V and J genes are TRBV7-2 and TRBJ1-1, with D perhaps TRBD1 (6 bases). The CDR3 covers 16 residues. Germline V CDR1 and CDR2: SGHTA, FQGNSA. Trimming took off 7 bases at V and 5 bases at J, with 23 bases between the two ends. CDR3 amino acids: CASNSQGLTVGTEAFF. In DNA form, the CDR3 reads TGTGCCAGCAATTCACAGGGTTTAACGGTTGGTACTGAAGCTTTCTTT.

The chain has TRBV19 and TRBJ1-5; D may be TRBD1 (5 bases). The CDR3 covers 14 residues. Trimming cost V 2 bases and J 5 bases, with 10 bases left between them. The germline V gene encodes CDR1 LNHDA and CDR2 SQIVND (reference sequence). The CDR3 DNA is TGTGCCAGTAGTATACAGGGAAAGGATCAGCCCCAGCATTTT. Translating gives CASSIQGKDQPQHF.

With respect to this clone: The same CDR3 arises from other DNA sequences in this sample as well. The gene calls are TRBV7-3 and TRBJ1-5; 10 bases align to TRBD1. This CDR3 spans 15 amino acids. The germline V gene encodes CDR1 SGHTA and CDR2 FQGTGA. After removal of 3 bases from V and 5 bases from J, the junction contained 4 bases not matched to a gene. CDR3 in DNA: TGTGCCAGCAGCTTGGGACAGGGGCCGGATCAGCCCCAGCATTTT. This codes for CASSLGQGPDQPQHF.

V is TRBV13 and J is TRBJ1-4; 10 bases fit TRBD1. V dropped 6 bases and J dropped 8; count of bases not matched to a gene: 6. Germline V gene data show CDR1 as PRHDT and CDR2 as FYEKMQ (reference sequence). This CDR3 comprises 14 residues. The CDR3 nucleotides are TGTGCCAGCAGAGACGGGACAGGGGCCGAAAAACTGTTTTTT. Protein product: CASRDGTGAEKLFF.

The chain joins TRBV5-1 to TRBJ2-3; 7 positions agree with TRBD2. The V gene end was trimmed by 1 base and the J gene end by 5 bases; junction bases not matched to a gene: 7. The CDR3 has 15 amino acids. Germline CDR1 SGHRS, CDR2 YFSETQ. For the CDR3, the DNA is TGCGCCAGCAGCTTGCGTAGCGGGTGGCAAGATACGCAGTATTTT. It codes for CASSLRSGWQDTQYF.

This clone has only a few counts. The genes are TRBV4-3 and TRBJ2-5; a weak D match, TRBD2 (6 bases). CDR3 length equals 17 residues. Germline values: CDR1 LGHNA, CDR2 YSLEER. V was clipped by 1 base and J by 4 bases, with 19 bases between them. The CDR3, as DNA: TGCGCCAGCAGCCAAGGGCCCCCGGGGGACCGAGGAGAGACCCAGTACTTC. Its translation: CASSQGPPGDRGETQYF.

This sequence joins TRBV5-1 and TRBJ2-2; no clear D gene. V lost 0 bases and J 1 base, leaving 10 bases between the germline ends. In germline, CDR1 is SGHRS, CDR2 YFSETQ. The CDR3 is 16 amino acids. The chain's CDR3 is CASSLDAVENTGELFF. The CDR3 DNA sequence: TGCGCCAGCAGCTTGGATGCGGTGGAGAACACCGGGGAGCTGTTTTTT.

This chain joins TRBV7-2 and TRBJ2-2; 8 bases agree with TRBD2. The J segment lost 6 bases and the V segment lost 5 bases, leaving 11 bases of the junction unmatched. This CDR3 region has 16 residues. Germline loops: CDR1 SGHTA, CDR2 FQGNSA. The CDR3, as DNA: TGTGCCAGCAGCAAGGGACTAGTAACCCTCTCCGGGGAGCTGTTTTTT. It is translated as CASSKGLVTLSGELFF.

V and J are TRBV5-4 and TRBJ2-3; D unclear. Germline V lookup: CDR1 SGHNT, CDR2 YYREEE (reference sequence). CDR3 length: 15 residues. Trimming shortened V by 0 bases and J by 2 bases, and 10 bases separated the two germline ends. The CDR3 DNA is TGTGCCAGCAGCTTGGTGACTGACGCCACAGATACGCAGTATTTT. Its translation: CASSLVTDATDTQYF.

The rearrangement joins TRBV7-2 to TRBJ2-6, with D tentatively TRBD2 (6 bases). V was clipped by 6 bases and J by 0 bases, with 21 bases between them. Germline V lookup: CDR1 SGHTA, CDR2 FQGNSA. CDR3 length: 19 residues. The CDR3 loop reads CASRGPVTGESSGANVLTF. As DNA, the CDR3 is TGTGCCAGCAGGGGTCCGGTAACGGGAGAGAGCTCTGGGGCCAACGTCCTGACTTTC.

The chain carries TRBV6-1 and TRBJ2-5, with 7 nucleotides matching TRBD2. V lost 0 bases to trimming and J lost 5 bases; unmatched junction nucleotides: 6. Germline V gene lookup returns CDR1 MNHNS and CDR2 SASEGT. This CDR3 is built from 15 residues. CDR3 nucleotide sequence: TGTGCCAGCAGTGAAGCGGAGCGGGGTTATGAGACCCAGTACTTC. Amino acid sequence: CASSEAERGYETQYF.

The CDR3 nucleotides are TGTGCCAGCAGCTCTTCGGGACAGACAACTAATGAAAAACTGTTTTTT. This translates into CASSSSGQTTNEKLFF. This rearrangement joins TRBV7-9 to TRBJ1-4; 7 positions agree with TRBD1. The ends lost 4 bases at V and 0 bases at J; junction bases unmatched: 5. Germline V gene sequence: CDR1 SEHNR, CDR2 FQNEAQ (reference sequence). The CDR3 covers 16 residues.

Only a few counts were recorded for this clone. This chain connects TRBV6-5 to TRBJ1-5, with D maybe TRBD1 (5 bases). Germline-derived CDR1 and CDR2 are MNHEY and SVGAGI. The V and J ends lost 8 bases and 3 bases respectively, with 14 bases between them. The CDR3 extends over 14 amino acids. CDR3 sequence (DNA): TGTGCCAGCTCTATGGGGGGATCCAATCAGCCCCAGCATTTT. Protein sequence: CASSMGGSNQPQHF.

The chain is built from TRBV29-1 and TRBJ2-3; 9 bases line up with TRBD1. This CDR3 region has 14 residues. Germline V gene lookup returns CDR1 SQVTM and CDR2 ANQGSEA. Trimming at V came to 6 bases and at J to 10 bases, leaving 14 bases not matched to a gene. CDR3 sequence reads: CSVARTGDKIAQYF. The CDR3 region has the DNA TGCAGCGTAGCTAGGACAGGGGACAAGATTGCGCAGTATTTT.

The chain recombines TRBV6-1 with TRBJ2-1; weak D call: TRBD2 (5 bases). The CDR3 totals 11 residues. Germline V gene lookup returns CDR1 MNHNS and CDR2 SASEGT. V lost 5 bases and J lost 16, with 15 bases in between. CDR3 DNA sequence: TGTGCCAGCAGTTACGGGGTTTTAAATTTCTTC. This gives the protein CASSYGVLNFF.